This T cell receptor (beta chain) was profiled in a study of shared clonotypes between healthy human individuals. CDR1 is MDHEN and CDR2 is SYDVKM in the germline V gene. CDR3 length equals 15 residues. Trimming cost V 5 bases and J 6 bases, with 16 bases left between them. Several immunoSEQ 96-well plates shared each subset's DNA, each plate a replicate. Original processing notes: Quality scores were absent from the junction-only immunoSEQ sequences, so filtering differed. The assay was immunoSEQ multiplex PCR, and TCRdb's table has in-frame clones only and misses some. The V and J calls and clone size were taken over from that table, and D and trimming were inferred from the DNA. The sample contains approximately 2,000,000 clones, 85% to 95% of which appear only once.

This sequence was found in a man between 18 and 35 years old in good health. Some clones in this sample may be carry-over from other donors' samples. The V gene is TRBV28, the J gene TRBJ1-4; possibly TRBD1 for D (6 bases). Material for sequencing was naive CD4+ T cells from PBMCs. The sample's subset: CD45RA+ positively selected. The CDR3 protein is CASSISDRHHEKLFF. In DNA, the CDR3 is TGTGCCAGCAGTATCTCGGACAGACACCATGAAAAACTGTTTTTT.